Listed here are 10 T cell receptor beta chains from one sample, sequenced in a study of cytomegalovirus exposure and HLA in healthy donors. The PCR used 60 Vbeta and 13 Jbeta primers. Measured with immunoSEQ multiplex PCR; TCRdb has only the in-frame clones, and not every one. The data hold 120,000 or so clones, with more than 60% observed a single time. The specimen was PBMCs. The receptor source for this set is a man aged 30-40 years in good health and CMV-seronegative.

The genes are TRBV5-8 and TRBJ1-5; no clear D gene. Per the germline V gene, CDR1 is SGHTS and CDR2 is YDEGEE. This CDR3 has 12 residues. The V end lost 1 base, the J end lost 7 bases, and 6 bases lay between the germline ends. The CDR3 sequence is CASSLYGQPQHF. The CDR3 DNA reads as TGTGCCAGCAGCTTGTACGGGCAGCCCCAGCATTTT.

J is TRBJ2-1 and V is TRBV7-2, with D possibly being TRBD1 (6 bases). Trimming removed 5 bases from V and 10 bases from J, with 12 bases in between. Per germline, CDR1 SGHTA and CDR2 FQGNSA. The CDR3 totals 12 residues. The CDR3 DNA sequence: TGTGCCAGCAGCCTTAGGGGGTTGGAGCAGTTCTTC. This encodes CASSLRGLEQFF.

This clone was recorded once. The chain couples TRBV28 to TRBJ1-2, with D uncertain. This CDR3 spans 13 amino acids. Germline V gene sequence: CDR1 MDHEN, CDR2 SYDVKM. V was shortened by 2 bases and J by 4 bases, with 8 bases between the two germline ends. This CDR3 reads CASSLTDLYGYTF. Written as DNA, the CDR3 is TGTGCCAGCAGTTTAACAGACCTCTATGGCTACACCTTC.

The chain recombines TRBV5-1 with TRBJ2-7, with 8 nucleotides matching TRBD1. Trimming cost V 4 bases and J 5 bases; bases outside gene matches: 8. The germline CDR1 and CDR2 sequences are SGHRS and YFSETQ. The CDR3 runs 14 residues. The CDR3 here is CASSTDRARNEQYF. The CDR3 nucleotides are TGCGCCAGCAGCACGGACAGGGCGCGAAACGAGCAGTACTTC.

This sequence joins TRBV7-9 and TRBJ2-3; 7 bases fit TRBD1. Germline loops: CDR1 SEHNR, CDR2 FQNEAQ (reference sequence). Trimming removed 1 base from V and 6 bases from J; junction bases left unmatched: 10. The length of the CDR3 is 16 residues. CDR3 coding DNA: TGTGCCAGCAGCTTAGTAGAGACAGGGATTGAGGATACGCAGTATTTT. The encoded protein is CASSLVETGIEDTQYF.

The rearrangement uses TRBV15 and TRBJ2-5; TRBD1 agrees at 7 bases. After removal of 1 base from V and 5 bases from J, the junction contained 10 bases not matched to a gene. Germline-derived CDR1 and CDR2 are LNHNV and YYDKDF (reference sequence). CDR3 length: 16 residues. CDR3 residues: CATSRVPGGSFETQYF. CDR3 in DNA: TGTGCCACCAGCAGAGTTCCAGGGGGAAGTTTTGAGACCCAGTACTTC.

The gene calls are TRBV30 and TRBJ1-2; no definite D call. The CDR3 has 12 residues. Trimming cost V 3 bases and J 0 bases, with 5 bases left between them. Germline loops: CDR1 GTSNPN, CDR2 SVGIG (reference sequence). DNA of the CDR3: TGTGCCTGGAGGAGAACTAACTATGGCTACACCTTC. It specifies CAWRRTNYGYTF. Full variable domain (missing parts from reference TRBV30 and TRBJ1-2): SQTIHQWPATLVQPVGSPLSLECTVEGTSNPNLYWYRQAAGRGLQLLFYSVGIGQISSEVPQNLSASRPQDRQFILSSKKLLLSDSGFYLCAWRRTNYGYTFGSGTRLTVV.

The chain is built from TRBV18 and TRBJ2-7, with D perhaps matching TRBD2 (6 bases). The germline CDR1 and CDR2 sequences are KGHSH and LQKENI. The CDR3 covers 14 residues. Trimming removed 2 bases at V and 7 bases at J, with 15 bases between. CDR3 sequence reads: CASSPRQGLLEQYF. The CDR3 coding sequence is TGTGCCAGCTCACCAAGGCAGGGACTTTTGGAGCAGTACTTC.

The chain joins TRBV4-3 to TRBJ1-4; D ambiguous. V was cut by 4 bases and J by 1 base, with 13 bases left in between. The CDR3 has 16 residues. Germline CDR1 and CDR2: LGHNA and YSLEER. The CDR3 nucleotides are TGCGCCAGCAGCCCTGACGGGGTCGGAACTAATGAAAAACTGTTTTTT. Protein sequence: CASSPDGVGTNEKLFF.

This clone has more than one count but fewer than ten. The chain recombines TRBV6-6 with TRBJ2-7, with 11 bases matching TRBD2. V shed 0 bases and J 4 bases; nucleotides not matched to a gene: 2. The CDR3 runs to 15 residues. Germline lookup yields CDR1 MNHNY and CDR2 SVGAGI (reference sequence). CDR3 DNA sequence: TGTGCCAGCAGTTACTCACTAGCGGGGGTTTACGAGCAGTACTTC. Translating it yields CASSYSLAGVYEQYF.